This T cell receptor (beta chain) emerged from a study of immune evolution from preneoplasia to lung adenocarcinoma (dated by TCRdb to the early 2020s). Background for the entire study: HLA loss of heterozygosity was found in approximately 7% of AIS, about 16% of MIA and 25% to 35% of ADC lesions, and in no AAH lesions. The study used immune gene expression, TCR sequencing and multiplex immunofluorescence to profile the immune contexture of lung adenocarcinoma precursors and invasive adenocarcinoma. Resected precursor lesions (AAH, AIS, MIA) and invasive adenocarcinomas were each compared against paired morphologically normal lung tissue. Sample size was based on specimen availability rather than a prior power calculation. The immune data were combined with whole exome sequencing and methylation data from the same cohort of nodules. The overall cohort comprised 45 to 55 patients with pulmonary nodules who underwent surgical resection. A total of some 51 patients contributed TCR sequencing data. The study reported that under 120 samples were used for TCR sequencing. Class I HLA alleles were inferred from exome data with POLYSOLVER, and allele-specific HLA loss was detected with LOHHLA. What the study reported, not specific to this receptor: The highest T cell clonality was observed in KRAS-mutant nodules compared with EGFR-mutant or double wild-type lesions. Top T cell clone frequencies were highest in normal lung and appeared to decrease progressively from AAH through AIS, MIA and invasive adenocarcinoma. Because all patients were from Japan and China, applicability to Western populations was uncertain. The findings rested on association rather than direct causation, and larger cohorts with long-term follow-up and longitudinal biopsies were considered necessary. Clonality was highest in normal lung, while later-stage lesions appeared to have lower clonality but higher T cell density and diversity.

Resection was performed on patients in Japan or China between the mid-2010s and the late 2010s. Histologic diagnosis of each case was confirmed independently by two lung cancer pathologists on H&E slides. To enrich premalignant or tumor cells for nucleic acid extraction, macro-dissection was performed after pathologic assessment. DNA was isolated from FFPE tissue using the AllPrep DNA/RNA FFPE Kit. On this clone: This receptor's antigen is unknown. There are no base qualities to consult, and no much larger clone falls within one base.

Using the immunoSEQ hsTCRbeta Kit, TCR beta CDR3 regions were sequenced from DNA. As for the original processing: TCR sequencing data were analysed with the ImmunoSEQ Analyzer. T cell clonality was defined as 1 minus Pielou's evenness, calculated on productive rearrangements. To measure T cell diversity, the inverse Simpson index was applied to productive templates. T cell density was defined as TCR beta template counts normalized to usable DNA, with usable DNA estimated by amplifying and sequencing housekeeping genes. Two-sided Kruskal-Wallis tests were used to compare TCR metrics between histologic stages. TCRdb re-hosts the immuneACCESS table, in-frame sequences only. Its copies lack some clones; in the studies checked, an unresolved V gene accounts for under half of them, and the cause for the rest is not known. V and J calls and clone size are copied from that table; D and trimming were computed from the DNA. Within this sample are 6,500 to 7,500 clones, with over 60% of them counted one time only. Around 2.5% of the sample belongs to the ten largest clones.

Trimming costs V 4 bases and J 2 bases, and their ends lie 9 bases apart. According to the germline V gene, CDR1 reads SGHTA and CDR2 reads FQGNSA. Inclusive of the bounding cysteine and phenylalanine, the CDR3 is 13 residues long. The DNA shown is the 39-base CDR3, in frame from base 1. The sample taken for sequencing was FFPE invasive lung adenocarcinoma tissue. The sample's cell subset or site, from its label and the paper: frankly invasive lung adenocarcinoma (ADC). The clonotype was recovered from a person aged 40 to 49 with lung adenocarcinoma. The V and J segments used are TRBV7-2 and TRBJ2-7, with an unclear D gene assignment. CDR3 region: CASSSQPTYEQYF. In nucleotides, the sequence is TGTGCCAGCAGCTCTCAACCCACCTACGAGCAGTACTTC.